This T cell receptor beta chain was sequenced during a study of glioma-infiltrating T cells. TCR alpha and beta CDR3 regions were amplified from RNA using iRepertoire nested multiplex PCR. In TCRdb, the multiplex PCR reads were re-called with MiXCR into one record per CDR3 protein. The sample yields around 350,000 distinct CDR3 sequences, less than 50% seen once. In this sample, this clonotype turned up a few times. CDR1 and CDR2 from the germline V gene are DFQATT and SNEGSKA (reference sequence). This CDR3 region has 11 residues. Trimming took 6 bases from V and 10 from J; bases not matched to a gene: 2.

The source material was glioma tissue, nonneoplastic brain tissue, or PBMCs (not recorded which). The clonotype comes from a human donor with low-grade glioma or glioblastoma, undergoing nonglioma brain surgery, or in good health (not recorded which). The chain combines TRBV20-1 with TRBJ2-1, with TRBD2 matching 11 bases. The CDR3 sequence: CSARTSGEQFF. The CDR3 DNA is TGCAGTGCCCGGACTAGCGGGGAGCAGTTCTTC.